This T cell receptor beta chain appears in the sequencing data of a study of blood T cell repertoires in COVID-19. Study in general: From T cells, B-cell-depleted T cells, or PBMCs came the material, which was cDNA or gDNA.

This clone has a single count. The CDR3 covers 19 residues. Germline assignment: CDR1 SGDLS and CDR2 YYNGEE. J lost 7 bases, V lost 0 bases, and 11 bases had no gene match. Sequencing was performed with immunoSEQ multiplex PCR; in TCRdb, only in-frame clones are kept and a portion is missing. The table shows some 190,000 clones, with 70% to 90% occurring only once. Material for sequencing was peripheral blood. The source is a young man with active or convalescent COVID-19. The chain links TRBV9 to TRBJ1-6, with 12 bases lining up with TRBD1. CDR3 DNA: TGTGCCAGCAGCGTAGCCCCTGGGGGGACAGGGGGCCCCAATTCACCCCTCCACTTT. Translated: CASSVAPGGTGGPNSPLHF. The entire variable domain, with the rest obtained from reference TRBV9 and TRBJ1-6, is as follows: DSGVTQTPKHLITATGQRVTLRCSPRSGDLSVYWYQQSLDQGLQFLIQYYNGEERAKGNILERFSAQQFPDLHSELNLSSLELGDSALYFCASSVAPGGTGGPNSPLHFGNGTRLTVT.